What follows describes a single T cell receptor (beta chain). Its antigen is not identified. Germline CDR1 is MDHEN and CDR2 is SYDVKM. V lost 6 bases to trimming and J lost 0 bases, with 6 bases between them. This CDR3 has 13 residues. Profiling relied on immunoSEQ multiplex PCR, and the TCRdb table lists in-frame clones only, not all of them. The sample carries hundreds of thousands of clones, 95% to 98% recorded once. The sample belongs to a study of shared clonotypes between healthy human individuals. Study results and limitations: Clonotypes which were not shared had lower generation probabilities than clonotypes that all four donors shared.

Naive CD8 cells comprised CD45RO-negative, CCR7-positively selected cells, excluding terminally differentiated effector memory CD45RA+ cells. Sequenced material: naive CD8+ T cells sorted from blood. This clonotype was obtained from a man aged 25 to 40 in good health. The rearrangement joins TRBV28 to TRBJ1-5; no reliable D call. This chain's CDR3 is CASSRYSNQPQHF. The CDR3 DNA follows: TGTGCCAGCAGCCGCTATAGCAATCAGCCCCAGCATTTT.